The TCR beta chain described here comes from a study of T-cell reconstitution after alpha-beta-depleted transplantation in children. This clonotype was counted at least ten times. Antigen specificity is unknown. Preparation of the TCRbeta library was carried out with unique molecular identifiers. TCRdb analysed the PCR reads with MiXCR anew, one entry per CDR3 protein. Of roughly 52,000 distinct CDR3 sequences listed, roughly 5% were seen once; the top ten hold 30% to 35%. CDR1 is SEHNR and CDR2 is FQNEAQ in the germline V gene (reference sequence). Between the trimmed V and J ends, which lost 5 bases and 5 bases, there was a span of 15 bases. This CDR3 region has 15 residues. Study outcomes and limitations: After transplant, at about two months, alpha-beta T cells were reportedly derived from several hundred expanded graft clones.

The chain joins TRBV7-9 to TRBJ2-2; D not certain. This receptor was identified in a female patient between 2 and 15 years old who had a stem cell transplant for aplastic anemia, so the T cells may come from the graft donor. Specimen: PBMCs, mostly from graft donor cells, collected 60 days after TCRalphabeta/CD19-depleted stem cell transplant. The CDR3 sequence is CASSPSGPFTGELFF. CDR3 nucleotide sequence: TGTGCCAGCAGCCCATCGGGCCCTTTTACCGGGGAGCTGTTTTTT.